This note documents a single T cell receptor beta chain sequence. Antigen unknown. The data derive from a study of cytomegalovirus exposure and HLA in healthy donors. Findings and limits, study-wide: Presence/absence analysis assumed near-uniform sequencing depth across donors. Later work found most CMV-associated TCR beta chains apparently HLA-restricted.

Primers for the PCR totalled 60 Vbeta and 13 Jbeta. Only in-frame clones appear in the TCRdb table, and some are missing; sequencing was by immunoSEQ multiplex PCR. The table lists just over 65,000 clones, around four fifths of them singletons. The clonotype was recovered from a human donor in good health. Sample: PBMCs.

For the CDR3, the DNA is TGTGCCAGCTCACCACCCGCAGGGCTGAATGAGCAGTTCTTC. Amino acids: CASSPPAGLNEQFF. The chain recombines TRBV18 with TRBJ2-1; weak D call: TRBD1 (5 bases). V shed 0 bases and J shed 7 bases, with 10 bases lying between them. The CDR3 is 14 amino acids. CDR1 and CDR2 from the germline V gene are KGHSH and LQKENI.